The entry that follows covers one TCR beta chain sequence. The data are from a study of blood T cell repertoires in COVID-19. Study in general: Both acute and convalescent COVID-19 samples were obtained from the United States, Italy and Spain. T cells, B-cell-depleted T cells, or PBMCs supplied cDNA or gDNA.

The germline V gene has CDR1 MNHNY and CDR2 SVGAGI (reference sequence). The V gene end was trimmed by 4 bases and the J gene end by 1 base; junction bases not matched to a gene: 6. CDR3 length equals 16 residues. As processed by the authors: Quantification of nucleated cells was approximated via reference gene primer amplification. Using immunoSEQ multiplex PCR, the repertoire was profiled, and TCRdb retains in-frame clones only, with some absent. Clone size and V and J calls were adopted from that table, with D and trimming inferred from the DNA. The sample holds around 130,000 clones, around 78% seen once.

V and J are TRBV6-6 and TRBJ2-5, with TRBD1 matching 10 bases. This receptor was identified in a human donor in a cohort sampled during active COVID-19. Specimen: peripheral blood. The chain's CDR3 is CASSFAGTGAQETQYF. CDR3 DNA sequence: TGTGCCAGCAGTTTCGCCGGGACAGGGGCCCAAGAGACCCAGTACTTC.